The present entry profiles one TCR beta chain with its context. The target antigen is unknown. TCRdb keeps only in-frame clones here, not all; method: immunoSEQ multiplex PCR. The sample records roughly 120,000 clones, about nine tenths being singletons. The entry originates in a study of graft-versus-host responses after intestinal transplantation. Study at large: After anti-thymocyte globulin induction, recipients took tacrolimus and steroids for three to four years.

The CDR3 length is 15 residues. The V gene lost 2 bases and the J gene lost 7 bases, with 18 bases spanning the gap. Germline CDR1 is GTSNPN and CDR2 is SVGIG (reference sequence). Study findings and constraints: Recipient-marrow GvH clones were detected, some having first appeared in ileum or blood. Some patients had graft-donor T cell macrochimerism, and their allografts showed high graft-versus-host to host-versus-graft clonal ratios.

The V and J genes are TRBV30 and TRBJ2-1, with a weak D call TRBD2 (6 bases). This receptor was identified in a human donor who received an intestinal transplant. The sequencing used unstimulated CD4+ T cells sorted from spleen or lymph node cells, collected before intestinal transplant. The CDR3 DNA sequence: TGTGCCTGGAGTCAGTCGGAGATACGGGGGAATGAGCAGTTCTTC. The encoded protein is CAWSQSEIRGNEQFF.